These 16 T cell receptor beta chains share one sample of origin, sequenced in a study of T cells after posttransplantation cyclophosphamide. Here immunoSEQ multiplex PCR was the method, and the copy in TCRdb shows in-frame clones only, minus some. The sample shows under 40,000 clones, about 91% of them seen only once. Cells defined as naive were viable CD3+CD4+ or CD3+CD8+ and CCR7+CD45RA+CD45RO-CD95-CD27+CD28+. Sequences were obtained from naive CD4+ T cells sorted from blood. The source is a man aged 25 to 45 in good health and a related stem cell transplant donor.

The chain joins TRBV9 to TRBJ2-3, with TRBD2 matching 7 bases. The J segment lost 4 bases and the V segment lost 2 bases, leaving 4 bases of the junction unmatched. The V gene's germline CDR1 is SGDLS and CDR2 YYNGEE. The length of the CDR3 is 14 residues. The DNA for the CDR3 is TGTGCCAGCAGCGTTGGCGGGGGAGCAGATACGCAGTATTTT. This sequence encodes CASSVGGGADTQYF. Using reference TRBV9 and TRBJ2-3 for the parts outside the CDR3, the full variable domain is DSGVTQTPKHLITATGQRVTLRCSPRSGDLSVYWYQQSLDQGLQFLIQYYNGEERAKGNILERFSAQQFPDLHSELNLSSLELGDSALYFCASSVGGGADTQYFGPGTRLTVL.

This clone was seen more than once but under ten times. CDR3 sequence: CASSPLTGGNTEAFF. The CDR3 bases are TGTGCCAGCAGCCCCCTGACAGGGGGGAACACTGAAGCTTTCTTT. The chain is built from TRBV6-6 and TRBJ1-1; 9 nucleotides match TRBD1. Germline trimming cut 6 bases from V and 1 base from J; bases unmatched to any gene: 6. The CDR3 consists of 15 residues. CDR1 is MNHNY and CDR2 is SVGAGI in the germline V gene (reference sequence).

The chain has TRBV7-5 and TRBJ1-1; TRBD1, the table's D call, was not compared with the DNA. TRBV7-5 is flagged as a pseudogene. This CDR3 spans 15 amino acids. The CDR3, as DNA: TGTGCCAGAAGCTTAGTGGGGGCGATGAACACTGAAGCTTTCTTT. Translating gives CARSLVGAMNTEAFF.

The V and J genes are TRBV5-5 and TRBJ1-1; D perhaps matches TRBD1 (6 bases). This CDR3 is 14 amino acids long. Trimming cost V 5 bases and J 0 bases, with 11 bases left between them. CDR1 SGHKS and CDR2 YYEKEE come from the germline V gene (reference sequence). CDR3 sequence reads: CASRPQGLNTEAFF. The CDR3 DNA follows: TGTGCCAGCAGACCACAGGGCTTGAACACTGAAGCTTTCTTT.

The rearrangement joins TRBV5-6 to TRBJ1-1; D is possibly TRBD1 (5 bases). The germline V gene encodes CDR1 SGHDT and CDR2 YYEEEE. Trimming shortened V by 6 bases and J by 4 bases, and 10 bases separated the two germline ends. The CDR3 covers 12 residues. DNA of the CDR3: TGTGCCAGCACCTCAGGGCGCACTGAAGCTTTCTTT. Translated, it gives CASTSGRTEAFF. The full variable domain, with the rest looked up from reference TRBV5-6 and TRBJ1-1, is DAGVTQSPTHLIKTRGQQVTLRCSPKSGHDTVSWYQQALGQGPQFIFQYYEEEERQRGNFPDRFSGHQFPNYSSELNVNALLLGDSALYLCASTSGRTEAFFGQGTRLTVV.

This chain joins TRBV5-1 and TRBJ1-3; no clear D. Looked up from germline, CDR1 is SGHRS and CDR2 is YFSETQ. The CDR3 has 14 residues. V lost 4 bases and J lost 0, with 8 bases in between. The CDR3 DNA is TGCGCCAGCAGCCAGACTGCCTCTGGAAACACCATATATTTT. Translation gives CASSQTASGNTIYF.

This clone appeared once. This chain joins TRBV7-9 and TRBJ2-5; 7 bases are a match to TRBD1. The J segment lost 4 bases and the V segment lost 5 bases, leaving 1 base of the junction unmatched. This CDR3 has 12 amino acids. Per the germline V gene, CDR1 is SEHNR and CDR2 is FQNEAQ (reference sequence). CDR3 region: CASSHRGETQYF. The CDR3 DNA reads TGTGCCAGCAGCCACAGGGGAGAGACCCAGTACTTC.

This sequence joins TRBV15 and TRBJ1-5; no clear D gene. The CDR3 loop spans 13 amino acids. V lost 0 bases and J 8 bases, leaving 8 bases between the germline ends. Per germline, CDR1 LNHNV and CDR2 YYDKDF (reference sequence). The CDR3, as DNA: TGTGCCACCAGCAGAGATCCCTCGGAGCCCCAGCATTTT. Amino acid sequence: CATSRDPSEPQHF.

The V gene is TRBV28, the J gene TRBJ2-1; 7 bases map to TRBD1. The CDR3 runs 14 residues. Germline CDR1 MDHEN, CDR2 SYDVKM. Unmatched junction bases numbered 6, after V lost 2 bases and J lost 8 bases. As DNA, the CDR3 is TGTGCCAGCAGTTTAGACAGGGTGGACGATGAGCAGTTCTTC. It codes for CASSLDRVDDEQFF. Together with reference TRBV28 and TRBJ2-1, the CDR3 gives the full variable domain: DVKVTQSSRYLVKRTGEKVFLECVQDMDHENMFWYRQDPGLGLRLIYFSYDVKMKEKGDIPEGYSVSREKKERFSLILESASTNQTSMYLCASSLDRVDDEQFFGPGTRLTVL.

This rearrangement joins TRBV19 to TRBJ2-3; 11 bases align to TRBD1. The CDR3 sequence is 15 residues long. The trim removed 5 bases at V and 6 bases at J, leaving 7 bases unmatched. Germline V CDR1 and CDR2: LNHDA, SQIVND (reference sequence). Written as DNA, the CDR3 is TGTGCCAGTAGTCTCCGGGACAGGGGGACTGATACGCAGTATTTT. Translating gives CASSLRDRGTDTQYF.

V gene TRBV12-1 combines with J gene TRBJ1-5; the D call TRBD1 from the table was never checked on the DNA. TRBV12-1 is marked as a pseudogene. The CDR3 runs to 19 residues. The CDR3 is CASSLIGTGRDRGNQPQHF. In DNA, the CDR3 is TGTGCCAGCAGCCTCATTGGGACAGGGAGGGATAGGGGCAATCAGCCCCAGCATTTT.

The chain recombines TRBV2 with TRBJ2-5; 9 bases match TRBD1. V lost 4 bases to trimming and J lost 2 bases; unmatched junction nucleotides: 11. The CDR3 spans 17 residues. Germline assignment: CDR1 SNHLY and CDR2 FYNNEI. The CDR3, as DNA: TGTGCCAGCAGTGCTCCTACAGGGGGCTACCGTCAAGAGACCCAGTACTTC. Translating gives CASSAPTGGYRQETQYF. The complete variable domain, with remaining parts taken from reference TRBV2 and TRBJ2-5, reads EPEVTQTPSHQVTQMGQEVILRCVPISNHLYFYWYRQILGQKVEFLVSFYNNEISEKSEIFDDQFSVERPDGSNFTLKIRSTKLEDSAMYFCASSAPTGGYRQETQYFGPGTRLLVL.

The rearrangement links TRBV9 to TRBJ2-7; 7 positions agree with TRBD1. Germline values: CDR1 SGDLS, CDR2 YYNGEE. The CDR3 totals 16 residues. V gave up 3 bases and J gave up 4 bases; unmatched junction bases: 13. The CDR3 DNA reads TGTGCCAGCAGCGCTAACATTGGGACAGTAACTTACGAGCAGTACTTC. Translated: CASSANIGTVTYEQYF.

V usage is TRBV5-5 and J usage is TRBJ1-6; TRBD1 might be the D (5 bases). Between the trimmed V and J ends, which lost 3 bases and 3 bases, there was a span of 16 bases. From germline, CDR1 is SGHKS and CDR2 YYEKEE (reference sequence). The CDR3 contains 17 residues. DNA for the CDR3: TGTGCCAGCAGCTCCTTAGACAGTATGAACTATAATTCACCCCTCCACTTT. Translating it yields CASSSLDSMNYNSPLHF.

The genes are TRBV4-1 and TRBJ1-5, with D perhaps TRBD1 (5 bases). CDR1 is MGHRA, CDR2 YSYEKL, per germline. CDR3 size: 17 residues. The ends were cut back, 0 bases at V and 2 bases at J, with 14 bases in the middle. The CDR3 is CASSQDPWDSGNQPQHF. The CDR3 DNA reads TGCGCCAGCAGCCAAGATCCGTGGGACTCCGGCAATCAGCCCCAGCATTTT.

This chain joins TRBV6-5 and TRBJ2-3; unclear D gene. V gave up 2 bases and J gave up 0 bases, with 9 bases separating them. The CDR3 is 15 residues long. CDR1 MNHEY and CDR2 SVGAGI come from the germline V gene. CDR3 DNA: TGTGCCAGCAGTTACCTGGCGGTTAGCACAGATACGCAGTATTTT. Translating it yields CASSYLAVSTDTQYF.